This entry describes one T cell receptor (beta chain). Its target is not known. These data originate in a study of T cell responses to AZD1222 COVID-19 vaccine. Looking at the study overall: Second-dose schedules of about 4 or about 12 weeks were combined.

Per the germline V gene, CDR1 is SGHRS and CDR2 is YFSETQ. The germline V and J ends were trimmed by 0 bases and 0 bases, with 7 bases remaining between them. CDR3 size: 14 residues. Generated by immunoSEQ multiplex PCR, the TCRdb table keeps only in-frame clones and is missing some. The table includes over 50,000 clones, less than 85% detected once. Findings and limits, study-wide: Just a handful of AZD1222 recipients were seropositive at baseline. Reports indicate that nearly half of spike-specific TCRs are directed at unmutated variant regions.

The chain combines TRBV5-1 with TRBJ2-7; a weak D match, TRBD2 (5 bases). This specimen was peripheral blood, taken on day 0 of AZD1222 vaccination. This receptor was obtained from an adult in good health. As DNA, the CDR3 is TGCGCCAGCAGCTTGGGTGGAGGCTCCTACGAGCAGTACTTC. Translating gives CASSLGGGSYEQYF.